The 21 T cell receptor beta chains below all came from one sample that was sequenced in a study of early T cells in non-severe SARS-CoV-2 infection. TCRdb re-called the 5' RACE reads through MiXCR, storing one row per CDR3 protein. The sample has around 61,000 distinct CDR3 sequences, roughly a tenth seen once. The source material was whole blood. Source of these receptors: an adult who was a healthcare worker with PCR-confirmed SARS-CoV-2 infection or an uninfected control (not recorded which).

At least ten counts were recorded for this clonotype. The chain combines TRBV6-2 or TRBV6-3 with TRBJ2-1; TRBD2 is a possible D gene (6 bases). The CDR3 has 16 amino acids. The germline gives CDR1 MNHEY, CDR2 SVGEGT. The ends were cut back, 2 bases at V and 2 bases at J, with 13 bases in the middle. CDR3 sequence: CASSYRDWYAYNEQFF. The CDR3 DNA reads as TGTGCCAGCAGTTACCGGGACTGGTACGCCTACAATGAGCAGTTCTTC.

This clonotype was seen ten or more times. V is TRBV29-1 and J is TRBJ2-3; TRBD1 agrees at 8 bases. The germline V gene has CDR1 SQVTM and CDR2 ANQGSEA. The CDR3 loop spans 12 amino acids. Here the CDR3 reads CSHGQGILGQYF. CDR3 in DNA: TGCAGTCACGGACAGGGAATTCTGGGGCAGTATTTT.

There are a few counts of this clonotype. The rearrangement joins TRBV7-9 to TRBJ1-1; unclear D gene. The germline CDR1 and CDR2 sequences are SEHNR and FQNEAQ (reference sequence). The V end lost 6 bases, the J end lost 1 base, and 9 bases lay between the germline ends. The CDR3 totals 13 residues. The CDR3 here is CASSSRENTEAFF. In nucleotides, the CDR3 is TGTGCCAGCAGTTCGCGGGAGAACACTGAAGCTTTCTTT.

This clonotype appeared many times. The rearrangement uses TRBV29-1 and TRBJ2-6; unclear D gene. Germline CDR1 is SQVTM and CDR2 is ANQGSEA. This CDR3 comprises 14 residues. The CDR3 coding sequence is TGCACAATACGCGGTGGACCTGGGGCCAACGTCCTGACTTTC. Amino acids: CTIRGGPGANVLTF.

There are many counts of this clonotype. The chain carries TRBV29-1 and TRBJ1-1; TRBD1 matches at 7 bases. Germline lookup yields CDR1 SQVTM and CDR2 ANQGSEA. The CDR3 has 13 amino acids. V lost 3 bases to trimming and J lost 6 bases; unmatched junction nucleotides: 7. CDR3 DNA sequence: TGCAGCGTTGAGAACAGGGGACACGCTGAAGCTTTCTTT. Its protein is CSVENRGHAEAFF.

The V call is TRBV5-1, the J call TRBJ1-1; TRBD1 aligns across 7 bases. With 2 bases clipped from V and 4 bases from J, the junction kept 2 bases outside the gene matches. CDR1 and CDR2 from the germline V gene are SGHRS and YFSETQ. The CDR3 is made up of 13 amino acids. CDR3 DNA: TGCGCCAGCAGCTTCCCAGGGGGCACTGAAGCTTTCTTT. Protein sequence: CASSFPGGTEAFF. The full variable domain, in which reference TRBV5-1 and TRBJ1-1 provide the parts outside the CDR3, is KAGVTQTPRYLIKTRGQQVTLSCSPISGHRSVSWYQQTPGQGLQFLFEYFSETQRNKGNFPGRFSGRQFSNSRSEMNVSTLELGDSALYLCASSFPGGTEAFFGQGTRLTVV.

This clonotype showed up many times. The rearrangement joins TRBV18 to TRBJ2-3, with 7 bases lining up with TRBD2. The V and J ends lost 3 bases and 0 bases, in that order; junction bases with no gene match: 6. The CDR3 has 16 amino acids. Germline V gives CDR1 KGHSH, CDR2 LQKENI. CDR3 DNA sequence: TGTGCCAGCTCACCTGAAGCGGGACGAAGCACAGATACGCAGTATTTT. Protein sequence: CASSPEAGRSTDTQYF.

This clonotype has ten or more counts. V usage is TRBV6-6 and J usage is TRBJ1-4, with D possibly matching TRBD1 (5 bases). Germline V lookup: CDR1 MNHNY, CDR2 SVGAGI (reference sequence). The CDR3 runs to 13 residues. Trimming took off 2 bases at V and 8 bases at J, with 9 bases between the two ends. The CDR3 coding sequence is TGTGCCAGCAGTTACGTGGGGCGGGAAAAACTGTTTTTT. Protein sequence: CASSYVGREKLFF.

This clonotype was counted only a few times. V and J are TRBV20-1 and TRBJ2-7, with 7 bases lining up with TRBD2. Germline V CDR1 and CDR2: DFQATT, SNEGSKA (reference sequence). Trimming took 4 bases from V and 4 from J; bases not matched to a gene: 10. The CDR3 sequence is 14 residues long. The CDR3 region is CSATQRGALYEQYF. CDR3 coding DNA: TGCAGTGCTACACAGCGGGGAGCTCTTTACGAGCAGTACTTC.

This clonotype was detected ten times or more. The chain couples TRBV2 to TRBJ2-2; D is unclear. This CDR3 spans 15 amino acids. The V gene lost 3 bases and the J gene lost 6 bases, with 14 bases spanning the gap. CDR1 and CDR2 from the germline V gene are SNHLY and FYNNEI. The CDR3, as DNA: TGTGCCAGCAGTGAGGCCGTGGCTGAAGCCGGGGAGCTGTTTTTT. Residues: CASSEAVAEAGELFF.

This clonotype was counted ten times or more. The chain combines TRBV7-8 with TRBJ1-5; the D gene is possibly TRBD1 (6 bases). The CDR3 consists of 16 residues. Germline CDR1 and CDR2: SGHVS and FQNEAQ. Trimming cost V 0 bases and J 5 bases, with 14 bases left between them. For the CDR3, the DNA is TGTGCCAGCAGCTTAGCGTTAGGGGCAGGGGATCAGCCCCAGCATTTT. Translated: CASSLALGAGDQPQHF.

This clonotype was detected many times. V usage is TRBV11-3 and J usage is TRBJ2-2; tentatively, D is TRBD2 (6 bases). The CDR3 covers 16 residues. Germline CDR1 and CDR2: SGHNT and YENEEA. With 5 bases removed from V and 11 bases from J, the gap between germline ends came to 24 bases. The CDR3 DNA reads as TGTGCCAGCAGCCCGCGGCAGGAGGGGATTTTCGCCGAGCTGTTTTTT. Translating it yields CASSPRQEGIFAELFF.

The chain employs TRBV5-6 and TRBJ1-1; D uncertain. The germline V gene has CDR1 SGHDT and CDR2 YYEEEE. V lost 3 bases and J 1 base, leaving 13 bases between the germline ends. This CDR3 spans 15 amino acids. In DNA form, the CDR3 reads TGTGCCAGCAGCTGGGGAGGAGGTCAGAACACTGAAGCTTTCTTT. Its translation: CASSWGGGQNTEAFF.

This sequence joins TRBV6-6 and TRBJ2-3, with unresolved D. The germline V and J ends were trimmed by 2 bases and 0 bases, with 9 bases remaining between them. CDR1 is MNHNY and CDR2 is SVGAGI in the germline V gene (reference sequence). This CDR3 is built from 15 residues. The DNA of the CDR3 is TGTGCCAGCAGTTACGCCTCGTCTAGCACAGATACGCAGTATTTT. It encodes CASSYASSSTDTQYF.

This chain joins TRBV6-5 and TRBJ1-6; possible D gene TRBD1, 6 bases. Trimming pared 0 bases from V and 7 bases from J, leaving 16 bases between. Germline CDR1 MNHEY, CDR2 SVGAGI. The CDR3 extends over 17 amino acids. The CDR3 bases are TGTGCCAGCAGTTACTCCCCGGGGCAGGGGAGGAATTCACCCCTCCACTTT. Residues: CASSYSPGQGRNSPLHF.

The gene calls are TRBV7-8 and TRBJ2-4; 7 nucleotides match TRBD1. CDR3 length: 13 residues. Germline loops: CDR1 SGHVS, CDR2 FQNEAQ. The V segment lost 5 bases and the J segment 7 bases; nucleotides outside the gene matches: 5. DNA of the CDR3: TGTGCCAGCAGCCAAACAGGGGTGAACATTCAGTACTTC. It translates to CASSQTGVNIQYF.

At least ten counts were recorded for this clonotype. The chain employs TRBV29-1 and TRBJ2-1; possibly TRBD2 for D (6 bases). The V end was cut by 7 bases, the J end by 0 bases, with 10 bases between. From germline, CDR1 is SQVTM and CDR2 ANQGSEA. The CDR3 is 13 residues long. CDR3 loop: CSGGRSSYNEQFF. In DNA, the CDR3 is TGCAGCGGGGGGAGGAGCTCCTACAATGAGCAGTTCTTC.

This clonotype was detected only a few times. The chain joins TRBV29-1 to TRBJ2-7, with D possibly being TRBD1 (6 bases). CDR1 is SQVTM, CDR2 ANQGSEA, per germline. There are 11 residues in the CDR3. V was clipped by 7 bases and J by 3 bases, with 10 bases between them. The CDR3 reads CSARTDYEQYF. The CDR3 nucleotides read TGCAGCGCCAGGACAGACTACGAGCAGTACTTC.

The gene calls are TRBV9 and TRBJ1-1, with D perhaps matching TRBD1 (6 bases). The CDR3 covers 14 residues. Germline CDR1 and CDR2: SGDLS and YYNGEE. V lost 2 bases, J lost 1 base, and 9 bases lay in between. CDR3 sequence: CASSVIGGNTEAFF. The CDR3 DNA is TGTGCCAGCAGCGTTATAGGGGGGAACACTGAAGCTTTCTTT. The full variable domain, rest sourced from reference TRBV9 and TRBJ1-1, is DSGVTQTPKHLITATGQRVTLRCSPRSGDLSVYWYQQSLDQGLQFLIQYYNGEERAKGNILERFSAQQFPDLHSELNLSSLELGDSALYFCASSVIGGNTEAFFGQGTRLTVV.

This clonotype has only a few counts. The chain carries TRBV19 and TRBJ1-6, with no clear D. Trimming left V 3 bases short and J 7 bases short, with 10 bases between. This CDR3 is built from 14 residues. Germline-derived CDR1 and CDR2 are LNHDA and SQIVND (reference sequence). CDR3 coding DNA: TGTGCCAGTAGTATCTCCCCAGGAAATTCACCCCTCCACTTT. Encoded protein: CASSISPGNSPLHF.

V and J are TRBV10-2 and TRBJ2-3; TRBD1 matches at 9 bases. CDR3 length: 13 amino acids. V gave up 8 bases and J gave up 3 bases; unmatched junction bases: 3. The germline gives CDR1 WSHSY, CDR2 SAAADI. CDR3 region: CASRDRATDTQYF. The DNA for the CDR3 is TGCGCCAGCCGGGACAGGGCTACAGATACGCAGTATTTT.